This T cell receptor beta chain was recorded in a study of blood T cell repertoires in COVID-19. Study details: Sites across the United States, Italy and Spain contributed samples from acute and convalescent COVID-19.

Trimming pared 7 bases from V and 4 bases from J, leaving 13 bases between. In germline, CDR1 is MNHEY, CDR2 SVGAGI. The CDR3 contains 13 residues. The protocol was immunoSEQ multiplex PCR, while the TCRdb copy is restricted to in-frame clones and leaves out a portion. The sample holds about 400,000 clones, approximately 86% seen once. The chain recombines TRBV6-5 with TRBJ1-1, with D unclear. The sample taken for sequencing was peripheral blood. This sequence was found in a woman aged 60-75 years with COVID-19, enrolled during active disease. The CDR3 sequence is CASIGVWGTEAFF. CDR3 nucleotide sequence: TGTGCCAGCATCGGGGTATGGGGCACTGAAGCTTTCTTT.